This entry lists 2 T cell receptor beta chains sequenced from one sample in a study of blood T cell repertoires in COVID-19. Clones were read by immunoSEQ multiplex PCR, and TCRdb kept only the in-frame ones, dropping some. Among about 130,000 clones, approximately 85% were seen once, and the ten largest hold around 4.7%. Source material: peripheral blood. These receptor sequences come from a human donor in a cohort sampled during active COVID-19.

CDR3 region: CASSFWGRGQGLYGYTF. The CDR3 region has the DNA TGTGCCAGCAGCTTTTGGGGAAGGGGACAGGGCCTCTATGGCTACACCTTC. V is TRBV7-2 and J is TRBJ1-2, with 9 bases fitting TRBD1. The CDR3 length is 17 residues. Germline loops: CDR1 SGHTA, CDR2 FQGNSA. The ends lost 3 bases at V and 4 bases at J; junction bases unmatched: 12.

V is TRBV11-2 and J is TRBJ1-2; 7 nucleotides align to TRBD1. The CDR3 is 12 amino acids. V was pared by 5 bases and J by 10 bases, with 7 bases of the junction left unmatched. The V gene's germline CDR1 is SGHAT and CDR2 FQNNGV. The CDR3 protein is CASSVGQTSYTF. The CDR3 nucleotides read TGTGCCAGCAGCGTGGGACAGACATCCTACACCTTC.